There are many counts of the clone carrying this TCR beta chain. Antigen: not known. At one end the junction does not follow the germline gene, possibly because of a read error. The CDR3 is 14 amino acids. Germline CDR1 and CDR2: SGHRS and YFSETQ. The record originates from a study of CD8 T cells in ankylosing spondylitis. As the method for making TCR beta libraries, quantitative 5'-RACE with molecular barcodes was used. A single record per CDR3 protein comes from TCRdb applying MiXCR to the 5' RACE reads. Of fewer than 750,000 distinct CDR3 sequences listed, 19% are singletons. Study findings and constraints: Characteristic of ankylosing spondylitis blood, it appeared, was a TCR beta motif comprising eight highly homologous variants.

The receptor was derived from a male donor with ankylosing spondylitis. Specimen: blood, either unsorted or a sorted T cell fraction (not recorded which). The chain joins TRBV5-1 to TRBJ2-1; tentative D call: TRBD2 (5 bases). CDR3 nucleotides: TGTGCCAGCAGCTTAGAGGGCCCCTACAATGAGCAGTTCTTC. Translated, it gives CASSLEGPYNEQFF.